A single sample is the source of the 9 T cell receptor beta chains below, sequenced in a study of cytomegalovirus exposure and HLA in healthy donors (TCRdb year 2017). The library was produced with the immunoSEQ multiplex PCR assay. For the multiplex PCR, a mixture combining 60 forward primers for TCR Vbeta segments and 13 reverse primers for TCR Jbeta segments was used. TCRdb re-hosts the immuneACCESS table, in-frame sequences only. Its copies lack some clones; in the studies checked, an unresolved V gene accounts for under half of them, and the cause for the rest is not known. The sample table holds about 160,000 clones, of which approximately 76% were seen once. 1.3% to 1.5% of the sample comes from the top ten. The specimen was PBMCs. The receptors originated from a man in his sixties in good health and CMV-seronegative.

This clone was seen only a few times. The V gene is TRBV2, the J gene TRBJ2-7; 7 nucleotides match TRBD2. This CDR3 has 14 amino acids. The J segment lost 0 bases and the V segment lost 5 bases, leaving 4 bases of the junction unmatched. Germline loops: CDR1 SNHLY, CDR2 FYNNEI. CDR3 nucleotide sequence: TGTGCCAGCAGTACTAGCGCTTACTCCTACGAGCAGTACTTC. Amino acids: CASSTSAYSYEQYF.

The J gene is TRBJ1-2, the V gene TRBV5-8; unclear D gene. V lost 2 bases and J 4 bases, leaving 6 bases between the germline ends. The CDR3 has 12 amino acids. Germline V gives CDR1 SGHTS, CDR2 YDEGEE. CDR3 protein: CASSFSVYGYTF. The CDR3 DNA reads as TGTGCCAGCAGCTTCTCCGTCTATGGCTACACCTTC.

CDR3 bases: TGTGCCAGCAGCTTGGACGGCGGGGGGGCCCCTGAGACCCAGTACTTC. This codes for CASSLDGGGAPETQYF. The chain employs TRBV5-5 and TRBJ2-5, with 9 bases fitting TRBD2. Germline loops: CDR1 SGHKS, CDR2 YYEKEE (reference sequence). CDR3 length equals 16 residues. The trim removed 0 bases at V and 5 bases at J, leaving 8 bases unmatched.

The V and J genes are TRBV7-2 and TRBJ2-3; 8 nucleotides line up with TRBD2. The germline V gene has CDR1 SGHTA and CDR2 FQGNSA. The CDR3 has 16 residues. V was pared by 4 bases and J by 0 bases, with 6 bases of the junction left unmatched. CDR3 nucleotides: TGTGCCAGCAGCTCCCTCCGCGGGGGGAGCACAGATACGCAGTATTTT. This sequence encodes CASSSLRGGSTDTQYF.

This clone was observed a handful of times. The chain carries TRBV7-3 and TRBJ2-3; 8 bases align to TRBD1. From germline, CDR1 is SGHTA and CDR2 FQGTGA. V shed 5 bases and J 7 bases; nucleotides not matched to a gene: 5. The CDR3 spans 13 residues. The CDR3 loop is CASSPTGVNTQYF. Here the CDR3 DNA reads TGTGCCAGCAGCCCGACAGGGGTGAATACGCAGTATTTT. The variable domain in full, with the rest retrieved from reference TRBV7-3 and TRBJ2-3, is GAGVSQTPSNKVTEKGKYVELRCDPISGHTALYWYRQSLGQGPEFLIYFQGTGAADDSGLPNDRFFAVRPEGSVSTLKIQRTERGDSAVYLCASSPTGVNTQYFGPGTRLTVL.

In its sample, this clone was seen a few times. The chain is built from TRBV27 and TRBJ2-5, with D unclear. The V end was cut by 2 bases, the J end by 4 bases, with 8 bases between. Germline-derived CDR1 and CDR2 are MNHEY and SMNVEV (reference sequence). This CDR3 has 13 amino acids. The CDR3 nucleotides are TGTGCCAGCAGTTTAGGCTCGGGAGAGACCCAGTACTTC. The encoded protein is CASSLGSGETQYF.

This chain joins TRBV18 and TRBJ2-7; a weak D match, TRBD1 (6 bases). V was shortened by 4 bases and J by 3 bases, with 28 bases between the two germline ends. Germline CDR1 is KGHSH and CDR2 is LQKENI. The CDR3 is made up of 19 amino acids. The CDR3: CASSLGAGAAPGTYYEQYF. CDR3 bases: TGTGCCAGCTCACTTGGGGCAGGGGCCGCCCCGGGGACCTACTACGAGCAGTACTTC.

This clone came up a few times. The chain has TRBV30 and TRBJ1-5; D possibly corresponds to TRBD1 (5 bases). Germline loops: CDR1 GTSNPN, CDR2 SVGIG (reference sequence). V lost 2 bases and J 7 bases, leaving 9 bases between the germline ends. The CDR3 spans 12 residues. The CDR3: CAWSRGRQPQHF. The CDR3 nucleotides read TGTGCCTGGAGTCGGGGGAGACAGCCCCAGCATTTT.

This clone was observed a few times. V and J are TRBV28 and TRBJ2-3; TRBD2 agrees at 12 bases. Unmatched junction bases numbered 5, after V lost 5 bases and J lost 8 bases. Germline V CDR1 and CDR2: MDHEN, SYDVKM. This CDR3 comprises 14 residues. The CDR3 protein is CASSLAGGTTTQYF. The CDR3, as DNA: TGTGCCAGCAGTCTAGCGGGGGGGACCACTACGCAGTATTTT. Looking up the rest from reference TRBV28 and TRBJ2-3 gives the full variable domain: DVKVTQSSRYLVKRTGEKVFLECVQDMDHENMFWYRQDPGLGLRLIYFSYDVKMKEKGDIPEGYSVSREKKERFSLILESASTNQTSMYLCASSLAGGTTTQYFGPGTRLTVL.